A selection of T cell receptor beta chains follows, all from one sample in a study of vaccination effects on CD4 cells after COVID-19. Profiled with immunoSEQ multiplex PCR; TCRdb holds only in-frame clones, not every one. This table holds approximately 87,000 clones, roughly 80% found once. These receptors lack a known antigen. The sequencing here drew on CD4+ T cells from PBMCs cultured with HCoV-229E spike peptides, taken before COVID-19 vaccination. The receptors derive from a human donor who received a COVID-19 vaccine. Each CDR3 is given with its conserved first and last residue. A D gene is named only where the DNA matches it firmly. Clone size is given for some rows only: seen once, a few or many times, or a class if the clone is expanded.

j_gene	d_gene	v_gene	abundance	CDR3aa	CDR3nt
TRBJ1-1	.	TRBV14	once	CASSQRGARTEAFF	TGTGCCAGCAGCCAACGGGGGGCGCGGACTGAAGCTTTCTTT
TRBJ2-3	TRBD1	TRBV5-1	.	CASSTAGTDSPQYF	TGCGCCAGCAGCACAGCCGGGACAGATAGTCCGCAGTATTTT
TRBJ1-1	.	TRBV24-1	.	CATSDSGRSEAFF	TGTGCCACCAGTGATAGCGGGAGGTCTGAAGCTTTCTTT
TRBJ1-4	TRBD1	TRBV4-3	.	CASSPSQGARGEKLFF	TGCGCCAGCAGCCCATCTCAGGGGGCGCGGGGTGAAAAACTGTTTTTT
TRBJ1-2	.	TRBV11-2	.	CASSLAGNYGYTF	TGTGCCAGCAGCTTAGCGGGGAACTATGGCTACACCTTC
TRBJ1-6	.	TRBV5-6	.	CASSLRGGSYNSPLHF	TGTGCCAGCAGCTTGCGAGGCGGCTCCTATAATTCACCCCTCCACTTT
TRBJ1-1	.	TRBV19	.	CASSTRERSGNTEAFF	TGTGCCAGTAGTACGAGGGAGAGGAGCGGGAACACTGAAGCTTTCTTT
TRBJ1-2	.	TRBV25-1	.	CASSAQRQNFYGYTF	TGTGCCAGCAGTGCGCAGAGACAGAACTTCTATGGCTACACCTTC
TRBJ2-6	TRBD1	TRBV4-2	few	CASSQDRDRVPGANVLTF	TGTGCCAGCAGCCAAGACCGGGACAGGGTGCCTGGGGCCAACGTCCTGACTTTC
TRBJ1-1	.	TRBV5-1	.	CASSLTGSSSEAFF	TGCGCCAGCAGCTTGACAGGGAGTTCGTCTGAAGCTTTCTTT